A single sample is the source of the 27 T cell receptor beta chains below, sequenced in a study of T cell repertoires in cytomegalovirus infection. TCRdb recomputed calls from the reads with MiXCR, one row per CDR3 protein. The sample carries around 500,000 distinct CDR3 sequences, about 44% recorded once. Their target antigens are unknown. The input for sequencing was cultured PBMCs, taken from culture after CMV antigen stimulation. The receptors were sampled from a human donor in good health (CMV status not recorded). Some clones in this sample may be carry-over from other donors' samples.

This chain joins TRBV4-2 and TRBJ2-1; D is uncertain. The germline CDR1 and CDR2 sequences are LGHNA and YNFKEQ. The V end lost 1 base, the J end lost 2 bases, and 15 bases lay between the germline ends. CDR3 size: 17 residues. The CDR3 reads CASSQVSGYPAYNEQFF. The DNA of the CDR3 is TGTGCCAGCAGCCAAGTTTCTGGCTACCCAGCCTACAATGAGCAGTTCTTC.

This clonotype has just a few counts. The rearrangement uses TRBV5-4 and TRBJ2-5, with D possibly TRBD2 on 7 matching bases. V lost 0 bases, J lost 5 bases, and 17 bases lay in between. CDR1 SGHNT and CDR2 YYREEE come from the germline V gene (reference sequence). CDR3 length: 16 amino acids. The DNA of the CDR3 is TGTGCCAGCAGCTTGGTGACGGGGGGCCGAGGGGAGACCCAGTACTTC. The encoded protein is CASSLVTGGRGETQYF.

The CDR3, as DNA: TGTGCCAGCAGCCAAGAGGACAGCCTAAAGAACACTGAAGCTTTCTTT. It encodes CASSQEDSLKNTEAFF. The genes are TRBV3-1 and TRBJ1-1; a possible D gene is TRBD1 (6 bases). Germline V gives CDR1 LGHDT, CDR2 YNNKEL (reference sequence). The V end was cut by 0 bases, the J end by 1 base, with 12 bases between. This CDR3 is built from 16 residues.

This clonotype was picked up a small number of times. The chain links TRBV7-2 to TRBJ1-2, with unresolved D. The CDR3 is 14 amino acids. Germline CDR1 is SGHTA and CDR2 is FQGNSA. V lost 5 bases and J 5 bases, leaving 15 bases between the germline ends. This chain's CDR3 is CASSPGGFLYGYTF. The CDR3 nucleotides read TGTGCCAGCAGCCCGGGAGGGTTCCTGTATGGCTACACCTTC.

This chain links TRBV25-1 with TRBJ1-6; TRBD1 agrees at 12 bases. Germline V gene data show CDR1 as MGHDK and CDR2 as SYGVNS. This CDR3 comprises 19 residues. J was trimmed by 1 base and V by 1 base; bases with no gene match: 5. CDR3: CASSEWGQGAQSYNSPLHF. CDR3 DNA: TGTGCCAGCAGTGAATGGGGACAGGGGGCCCAGTCCTATAATTCACCCCTCCACTTT.

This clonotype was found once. The DNA for the CDR3 is TGTGCCAGTAGTAGAGGGACAGTAGTAAACACCGGGGAGCTGTTTTTT. Translating it yields CASSRGTVVNTGELFF. The chain uses TRBV19 and TRBJ2-2, with 7 bases aligning to TRBD1. V shed 4 bases and J 2 bases; nucleotides not matched to a gene: 7. This CDR3 is built from 16 residues. The germline gives CDR1 LNHDA, CDR2 SQIVND (reference sequence).

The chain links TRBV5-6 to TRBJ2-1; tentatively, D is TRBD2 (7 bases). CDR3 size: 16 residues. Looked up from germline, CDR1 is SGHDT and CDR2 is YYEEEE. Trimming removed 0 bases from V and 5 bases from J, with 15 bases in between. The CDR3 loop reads CASSLVRWGGNNEQFF. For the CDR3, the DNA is TGTGCCAGCAGCTTGGTGAGGTGGGGGGGCAACAATGAGCAGTTCTTC.

The CDR3 sequence is CASSLWAGENYEQYF. CDR3 coding DNA: TGTGCCAGCAGCTTATGGGCGGGGGAGAACTACGAGCAGTACTTC. The chain couples TRBV7-6 to TRBJ2-7; TRBD2 aligns across 7 bases. This CDR3 has 15 amino acids. Per germline, CDR1 SGHVS and CDR2 FNYEAQ. V lost 2 bases to trimming and J lost 3 bases; unmatched junction nucleotides: 7. The variable domain in full, completed from reference TRBV7-6 and TRBJ2-7, reads GAGVSQSPRYKVTKRGQDVALRCDPISGHVSLYWYRQALGQGPEFLTYFNYEAQQDKSGLPNDRFSAERPEGSISTLTIQRTEQRDSAMYRCASSLWAGENYEQYFGPGTRLTVT.

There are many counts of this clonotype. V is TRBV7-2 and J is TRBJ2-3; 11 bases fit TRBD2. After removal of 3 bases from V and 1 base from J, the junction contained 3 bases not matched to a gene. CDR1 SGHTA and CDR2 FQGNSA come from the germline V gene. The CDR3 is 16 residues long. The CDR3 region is CASSLLAGGRTDTQYF. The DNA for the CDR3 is TGTGCCAGCAGCTTGCTAGCGGGGGGCCGCACAGATACGCAGTATTTT.

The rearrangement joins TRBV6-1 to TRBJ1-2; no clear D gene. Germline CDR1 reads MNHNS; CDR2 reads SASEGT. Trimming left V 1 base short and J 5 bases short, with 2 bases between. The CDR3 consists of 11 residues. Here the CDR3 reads CASSEVYGYTF. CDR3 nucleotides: TGTGCCAGCAGTGAAGTTTATGGCTACACCTTC.

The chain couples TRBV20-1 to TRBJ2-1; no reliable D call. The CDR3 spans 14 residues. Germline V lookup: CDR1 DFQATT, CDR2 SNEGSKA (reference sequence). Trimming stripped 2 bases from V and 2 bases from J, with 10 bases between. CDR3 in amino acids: CSARKGSPYNEQFF. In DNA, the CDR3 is TGCAGTGCTAGAAAGGGATCCCCCTACAATGAGCAGTTCTTC.

CDR3 region: CAISESGGTRIYF. Written as DNA, the CDR3 is TGTGCCATCAGTGAGTCCGGAGGGACAAGGATATATTTT. The V call is TRBV10-3, the J call TRBJ1-3; tentatively, D is TRBD1 (6 bases). V was clipped by 0 bases and J by 13 bases, with 13 bases between them. The CDR3 sequence is 13 residues long. The germline gives CDR1 ENHRY, CDR2 SYGVKD.

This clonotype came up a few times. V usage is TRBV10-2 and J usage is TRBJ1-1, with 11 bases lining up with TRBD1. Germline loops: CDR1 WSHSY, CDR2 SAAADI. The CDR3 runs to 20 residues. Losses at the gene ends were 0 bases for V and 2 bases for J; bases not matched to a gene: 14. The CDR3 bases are TGCGCCAGCAGTGAGTCGATTTACGTAGGGACAGGGGGTACCAACACTGAAGCTTTCTTT. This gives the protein CASSESIYVGTGGTNTEAFF.

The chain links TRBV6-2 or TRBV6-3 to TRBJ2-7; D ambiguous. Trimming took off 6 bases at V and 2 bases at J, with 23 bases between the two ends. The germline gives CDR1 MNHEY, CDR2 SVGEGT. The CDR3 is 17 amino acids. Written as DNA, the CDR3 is TGTGCCAGCAGCTCTCGCCCGGGTCACCACACACCCTACGAGCAGTACTTC. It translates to CASSSRPGHHTPYEQYF.

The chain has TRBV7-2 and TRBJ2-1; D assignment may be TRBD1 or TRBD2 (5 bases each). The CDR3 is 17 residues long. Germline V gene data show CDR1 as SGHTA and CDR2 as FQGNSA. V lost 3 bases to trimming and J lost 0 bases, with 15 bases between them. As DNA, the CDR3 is TGTGCCAGCAGCTTGAGACCGTGGGGGTCCTCCTACAATGAGCAGTTCTTC. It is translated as CASSLRPWGSSYNEQFF.

The CDR3 nucleotides are TGTGCCAGCAGCTTAGAGACGGCGGATAATTCACCCCTCCACTTT. Protein: CASSLETADNSPLHF. The chain has TRBV11-2 and TRBJ1-6; no clear D. There are 15 residues in the CDR3. V gave up 0 bases and J gave up 5 bases, with 8 bases separating them. Germline V gene sequence: CDR1 SGHAT, CDR2 FQNNGV.

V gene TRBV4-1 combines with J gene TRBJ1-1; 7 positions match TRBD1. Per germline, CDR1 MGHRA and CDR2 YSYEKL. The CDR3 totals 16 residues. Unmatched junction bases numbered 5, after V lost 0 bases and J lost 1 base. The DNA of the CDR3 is TGCGCCAGCAGCCAAGAAGGGGGCAGTCGGAACACTGAAGCTTTCTTT. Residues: CASSQEGGSRNTEAFF.

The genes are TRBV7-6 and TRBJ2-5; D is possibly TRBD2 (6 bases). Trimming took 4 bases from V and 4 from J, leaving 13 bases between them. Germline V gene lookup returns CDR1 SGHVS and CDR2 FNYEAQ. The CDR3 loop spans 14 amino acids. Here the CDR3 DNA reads TGTGCCAGCAGCTCTAGCGTCAGAGGAGAGACCCAGTACTTC. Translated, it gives CASSSSVRGETQYF.

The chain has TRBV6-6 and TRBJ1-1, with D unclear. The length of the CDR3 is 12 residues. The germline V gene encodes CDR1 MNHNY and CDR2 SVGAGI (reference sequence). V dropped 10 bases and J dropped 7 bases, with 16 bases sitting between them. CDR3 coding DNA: TGTGCCACTCGACTGGGCCCGGGTGAAGCTTTCTTT. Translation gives CATRLGPGEAFF.

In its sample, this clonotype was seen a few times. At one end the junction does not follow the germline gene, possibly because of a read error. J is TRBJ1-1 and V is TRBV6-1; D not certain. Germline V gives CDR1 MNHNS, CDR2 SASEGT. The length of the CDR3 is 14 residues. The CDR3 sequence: CASSEGGRNTEAFF. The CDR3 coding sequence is TGTGCCAGCAGCGAAGGAGGAAGGAACACTGAAGCTTTCTTT.

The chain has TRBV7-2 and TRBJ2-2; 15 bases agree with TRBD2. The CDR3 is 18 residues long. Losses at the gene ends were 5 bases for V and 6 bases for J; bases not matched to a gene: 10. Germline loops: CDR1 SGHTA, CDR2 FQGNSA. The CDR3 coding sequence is TGTGCCAGCAGCCCTTGGACTAGCGGGGGGGCTACGGCCGGGGAGCTGTTTTTT. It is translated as CASSPWTSGGATAGELFF.

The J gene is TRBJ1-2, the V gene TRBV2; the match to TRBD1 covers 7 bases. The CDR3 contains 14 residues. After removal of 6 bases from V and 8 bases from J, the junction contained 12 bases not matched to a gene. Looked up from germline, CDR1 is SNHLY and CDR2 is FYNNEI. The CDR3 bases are TGTGCCAGCAGGGGGGACAGAAGTGGGCTCGGCTACACCTTC. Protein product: CASRGDRSGLGYTF.

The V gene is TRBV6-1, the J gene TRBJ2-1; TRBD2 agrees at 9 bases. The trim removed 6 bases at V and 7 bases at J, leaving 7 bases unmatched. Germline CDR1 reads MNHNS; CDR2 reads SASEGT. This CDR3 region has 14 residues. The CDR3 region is CASRGLAGSNEQFF. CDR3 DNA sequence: TGTGCCAGCAGGGGCCTAGCGGGGAGTAATGAGCAGTTCTTC.

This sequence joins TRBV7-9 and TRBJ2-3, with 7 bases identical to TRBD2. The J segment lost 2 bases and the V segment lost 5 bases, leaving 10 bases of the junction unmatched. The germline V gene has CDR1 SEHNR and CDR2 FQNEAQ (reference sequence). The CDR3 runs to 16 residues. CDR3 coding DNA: TGTGCCAGCAGCCCCTCGCTAGCGGAAGCCACAGATACGCAGTATTTT. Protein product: CASSPSLAEATDTQYF.

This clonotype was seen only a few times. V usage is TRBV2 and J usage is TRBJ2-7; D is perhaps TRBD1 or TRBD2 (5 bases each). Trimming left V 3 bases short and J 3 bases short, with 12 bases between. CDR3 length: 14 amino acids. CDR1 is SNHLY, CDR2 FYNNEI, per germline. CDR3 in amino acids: CASSENRDDYEQYF. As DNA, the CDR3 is TGTGCCAGCAGTGAGAACCGGGACGACTACGAGCAGTACTTC.

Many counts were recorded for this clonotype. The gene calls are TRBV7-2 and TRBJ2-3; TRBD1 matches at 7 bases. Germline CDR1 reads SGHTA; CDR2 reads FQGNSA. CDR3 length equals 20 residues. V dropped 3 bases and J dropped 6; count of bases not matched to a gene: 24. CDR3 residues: CASSFGSGTVRAVRSDTQYF. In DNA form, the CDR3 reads TGTGCCAGCAGCTTCGGCAGTGGGACAGTCAGAGCGGTGAGATCCGATACGCAGTATTTT. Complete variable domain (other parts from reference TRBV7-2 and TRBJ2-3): GAGVSQSPSNKVTEKGKDVELRCDPISGHTALYWYRQSLGQGLEFLIYFQGNSAPDKSGLPSDRFSAERTGGSVSTLTIQRTQQEDSAVYLCASSFGSGTVRAVRSDTQYFGPGTRLTVL.

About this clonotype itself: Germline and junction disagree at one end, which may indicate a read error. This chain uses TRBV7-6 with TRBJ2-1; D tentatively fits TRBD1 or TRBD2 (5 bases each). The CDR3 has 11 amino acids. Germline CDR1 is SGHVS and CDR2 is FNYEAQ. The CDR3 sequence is CAGSLGPLQFF. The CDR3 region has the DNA TGTGCCGGCAGCCTGGGACCACTACAGTTCTTC.